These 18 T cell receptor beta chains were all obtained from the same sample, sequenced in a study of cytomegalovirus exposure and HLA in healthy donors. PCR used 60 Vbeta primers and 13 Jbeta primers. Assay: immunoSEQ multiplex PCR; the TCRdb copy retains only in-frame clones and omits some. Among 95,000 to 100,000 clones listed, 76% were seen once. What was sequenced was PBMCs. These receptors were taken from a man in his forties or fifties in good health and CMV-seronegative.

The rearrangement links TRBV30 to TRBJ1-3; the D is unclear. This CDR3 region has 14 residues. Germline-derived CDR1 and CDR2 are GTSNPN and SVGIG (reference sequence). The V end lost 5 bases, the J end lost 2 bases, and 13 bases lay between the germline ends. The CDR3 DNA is TGTGCCTGGGAGGGCGGAACCCCTGGAAACACCATATATTTT. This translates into CAWEGGTPGNTIYF. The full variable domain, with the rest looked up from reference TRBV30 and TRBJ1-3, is SQTIHQWPATLVQPVGSPLSLECTVEGTSNPNLYWYRQAAGRGLQLLFYSVGIGQISSEVPQNLSASRPQDRQFILSSKKLLLSDSGFYLCAWEGGTPGNTIYFGEGSWLTVV.

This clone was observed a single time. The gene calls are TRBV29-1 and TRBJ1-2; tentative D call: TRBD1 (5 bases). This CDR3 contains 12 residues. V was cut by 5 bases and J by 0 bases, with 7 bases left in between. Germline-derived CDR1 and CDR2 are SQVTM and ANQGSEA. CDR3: CSVPRANYGYTF. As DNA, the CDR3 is TGCAGCGTTCCCAGGGCTAACTATGGCTACACCTTC.

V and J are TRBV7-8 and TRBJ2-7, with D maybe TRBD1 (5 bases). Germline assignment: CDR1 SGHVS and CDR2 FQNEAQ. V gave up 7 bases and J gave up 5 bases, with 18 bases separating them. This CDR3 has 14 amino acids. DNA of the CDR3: TGTGCCAGCAACGACAGACAGTTGTTCGACGAGCAGTACTTC. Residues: CASNDRQLFDEQYF.

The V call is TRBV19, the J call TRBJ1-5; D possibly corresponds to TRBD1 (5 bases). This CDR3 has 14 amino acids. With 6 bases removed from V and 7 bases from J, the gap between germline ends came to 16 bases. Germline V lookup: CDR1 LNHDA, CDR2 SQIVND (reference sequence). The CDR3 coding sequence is TGTGCCAGTAGCCTCCGGGACTGGTGGCAGCCCCAGCATTTT. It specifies CASSLRDWWQPQHF.

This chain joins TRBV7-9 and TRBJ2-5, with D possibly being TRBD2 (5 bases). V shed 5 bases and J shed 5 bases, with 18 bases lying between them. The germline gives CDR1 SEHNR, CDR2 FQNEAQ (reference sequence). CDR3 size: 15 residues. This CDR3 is CASSLTGLLGETQYF. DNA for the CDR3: TGTGCCAGCAGCCTCACCGGACTCCTGGGGGAGACCCAGTACTTC.

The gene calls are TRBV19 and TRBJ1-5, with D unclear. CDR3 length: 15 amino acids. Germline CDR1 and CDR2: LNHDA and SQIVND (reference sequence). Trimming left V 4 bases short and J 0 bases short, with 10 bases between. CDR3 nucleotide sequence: TGTGCCAGTAGTACTGTACAAAATAGCAATCAGCCCCAGCATTTT. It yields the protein CASSTVQNSNQPQHF. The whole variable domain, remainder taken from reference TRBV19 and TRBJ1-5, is DGGITQSPKYLFRKEGQNVTLSCEQNLNHDAMYWYRQDPGQGLRLIYYSQIVNDFQKGDIAEGYSVSREKKESFPLTVTSAQKNPTAFYLCASSTVQNSNQPQHFGDGTRLSIL.

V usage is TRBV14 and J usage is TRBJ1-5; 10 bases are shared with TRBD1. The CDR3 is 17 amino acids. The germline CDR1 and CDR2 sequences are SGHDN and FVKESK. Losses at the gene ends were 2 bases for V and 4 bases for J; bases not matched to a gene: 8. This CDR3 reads CASSQPGQGLSNQPQHF. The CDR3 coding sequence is TGTGCCAGCAGCCAACCGGGACAGGGGCTAAGTAATCAGCCCCAGCATTTT.

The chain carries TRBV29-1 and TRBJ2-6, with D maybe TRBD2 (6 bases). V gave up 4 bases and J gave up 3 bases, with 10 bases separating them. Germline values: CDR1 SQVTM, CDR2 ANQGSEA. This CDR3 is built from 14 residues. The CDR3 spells CSVVAVGGANVLTF. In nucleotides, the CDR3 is TGCAGCGTTGTAGCGGTGGGTGGGGCCAACGTCCTGACTTTC.

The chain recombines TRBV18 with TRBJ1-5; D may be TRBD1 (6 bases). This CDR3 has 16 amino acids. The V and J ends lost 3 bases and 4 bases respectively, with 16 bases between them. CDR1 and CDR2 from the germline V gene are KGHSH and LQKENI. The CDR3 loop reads CASSPTLGQGNQPQHF. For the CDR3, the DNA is TGTGCCAGCTCACCCACCCTAGGCCAGGGGAATCAGCCCCAGCATTTT.

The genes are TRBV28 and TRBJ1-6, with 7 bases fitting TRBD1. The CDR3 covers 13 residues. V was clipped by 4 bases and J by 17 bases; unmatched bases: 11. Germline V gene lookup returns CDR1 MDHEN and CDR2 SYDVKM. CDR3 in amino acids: CASSSTTGKPFHF. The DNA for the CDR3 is TGTGCCAGCAGTTCTACGACAGGGAAGCCCTTCCACTTT.

The chain's CDR3 is CASSLSPTGIYGYTF. For the CDR3, the DNA is TGCGCCAGCAGCTTGTCCCCGACAGGGATCTATGGCTACACCTTC. The chain employs TRBV5-1 and TRBJ1-2; 7 bases align to TRBD1. CDR3 length equals 15 residues. V dropped 1 base and J dropped 4; count of bases not matched to a gene: 7. The germline V gene encodes CDR1 SGHRS and CDR2 YFSETQ.

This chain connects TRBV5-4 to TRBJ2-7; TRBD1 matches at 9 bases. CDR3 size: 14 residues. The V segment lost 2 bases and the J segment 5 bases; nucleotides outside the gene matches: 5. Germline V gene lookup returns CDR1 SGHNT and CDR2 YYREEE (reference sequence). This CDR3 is CASSLSQGANEQYF. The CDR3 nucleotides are TGTGCCAGCAGCTTATCACAGGGGGCCAACGAGCAGTACTTC.

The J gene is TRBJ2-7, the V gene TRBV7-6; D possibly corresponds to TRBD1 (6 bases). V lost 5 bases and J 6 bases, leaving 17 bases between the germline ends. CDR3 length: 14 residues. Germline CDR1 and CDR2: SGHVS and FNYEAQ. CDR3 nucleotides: TGTGCCAGCAGCCTAAACAGGGCACCGGTCGAGCAGTACTTC. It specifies CASSLNRAPVEQYF.

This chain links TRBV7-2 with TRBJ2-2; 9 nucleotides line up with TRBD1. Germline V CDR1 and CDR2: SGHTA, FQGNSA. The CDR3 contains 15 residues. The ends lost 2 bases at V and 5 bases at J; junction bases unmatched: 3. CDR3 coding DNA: TGTGCCAGCAGCTTAACGGACAGGGGAACCGGGGAGCTGTTTTTT. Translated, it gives CASSLTDRGTGELFF.

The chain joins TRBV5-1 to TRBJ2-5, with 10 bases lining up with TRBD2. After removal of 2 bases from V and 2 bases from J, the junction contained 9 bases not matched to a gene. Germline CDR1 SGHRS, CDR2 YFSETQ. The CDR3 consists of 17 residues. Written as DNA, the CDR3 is TGCGCCAGCAGCTTTCTGTTTAGCGGGAGGAGACAAGAGACCCAGTACTTC. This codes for CASSFLFSGRRQETQYF.

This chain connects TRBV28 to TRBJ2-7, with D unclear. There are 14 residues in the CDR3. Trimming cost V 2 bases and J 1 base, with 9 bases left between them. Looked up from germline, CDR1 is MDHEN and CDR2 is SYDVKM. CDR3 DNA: TGTGCCAGCAGTTTAGAGGTTCTTTCCTACGAGCAGTACTTC. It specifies CASSLEVLSYEQYF. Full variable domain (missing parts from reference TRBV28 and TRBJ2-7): DVKVTQSSRYLVKRTGEKVFLECVQDMDHENMFWYRQDPGLGLRLIYFSYDVKMKEKGDIPEGYSVSREKKERFSLILESASTNQTSMYLCASSLEVLSYEQYFGPGTRLTVT.

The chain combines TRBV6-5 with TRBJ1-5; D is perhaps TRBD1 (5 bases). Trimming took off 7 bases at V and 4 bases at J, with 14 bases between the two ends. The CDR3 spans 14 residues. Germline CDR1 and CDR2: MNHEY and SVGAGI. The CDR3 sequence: CASTSAGGNQPQHF. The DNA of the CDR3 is TGTGCCAGCACCTCGGCCGGGGGGAATCAGCCCCAGCATTTT.

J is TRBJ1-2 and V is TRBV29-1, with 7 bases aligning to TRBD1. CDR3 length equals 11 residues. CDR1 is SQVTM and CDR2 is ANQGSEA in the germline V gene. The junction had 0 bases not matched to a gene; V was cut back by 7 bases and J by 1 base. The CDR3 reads CSGDSNYGYTF. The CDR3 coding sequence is TGCAGCGGGGACAGTAACTATGGCTACACCTTC.